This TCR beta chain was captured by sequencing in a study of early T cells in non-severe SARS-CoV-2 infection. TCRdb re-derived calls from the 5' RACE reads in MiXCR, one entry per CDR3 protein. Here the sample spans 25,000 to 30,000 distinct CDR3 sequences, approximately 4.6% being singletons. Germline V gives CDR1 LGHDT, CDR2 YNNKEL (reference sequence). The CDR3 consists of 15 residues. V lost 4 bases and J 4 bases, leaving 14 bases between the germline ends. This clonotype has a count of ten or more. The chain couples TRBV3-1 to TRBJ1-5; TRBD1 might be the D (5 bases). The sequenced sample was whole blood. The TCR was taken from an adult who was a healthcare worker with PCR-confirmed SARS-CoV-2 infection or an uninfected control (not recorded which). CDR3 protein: CASSRGTAENQPQHF. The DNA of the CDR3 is TGTGCCAGCAGCCGAGGGACTGCAGAAAATCAGCCCCAGCATTTT.